This TCR beta chain was recorded in a study of shared clonotypes between healthy human individuals. General study findings and limits: Clonotypes shared by all four donors outscored non-shared clonotypes in generation probability. Naive CD4 clonotype sharing across a handful of donors was around 5%.

CD45RO-negative, CCR7-selected cells formed the naive CD8 fraction, which excluded terminally differentiated effector memory CD45RA+ cells. Deep-level running was used for the assay. Clones were sequenced by immunoSEQ multiplex PCR, and TCRdb holds only the in-frame ones, with some missing. This sample carries roughly 650,000 clones, approximately 96% of them seen once, and the ten largest clones take 0.11%. As for this clone: Antigen specificity is unknown.

This receptor was identified in a woman in her twenties or thirties in good health. The sequencing sample was made of naive CD8+ T cells sorted from blood.

CDR3 in amino acids: CASREWNTEAFF. CDR3 nucleotide sequence: TGCGCCAGTAGGGAATGGAACACTGAAGCTTTCTTT. The chain is built from TRBV5-1 and TRBJ1-1; D not resolved. Germline V gives CDR1 SGHRS, CDR2 YFSETQ. Trimming took off 8 bases at V and 1 base at J, with 9 bases between the two ends. The CDR3 covers 12 residues. Filled out from reference TRBV5-1 and TRBJ1-1, the complete variable domain reads KAGVTQTPRYLIKTRGQQVTLSCSPISGHRSVSWYQQTPGQGLQFLFEYFSETQRNKGNFPGRFSGRQFSNSRSEMNVSTLELGDSALYLCASREWNTEAFFGQGTRLTVV.